This TCR beta chain was retrieved from a study of T cell repertoires in cytomegalovirus infection. About the research overall: Public TCR beta signature analysis indicated the presence of both CMV infection and matching HLA type. General study findings and limits: Cumulative frequency (of public TCR beta family members) identified carriers of CMV plus the relevant HLA.

V shed 1 base and J shed 2 bases, with 9 bases lying between them. The CDR3 contains 15 residues. CDR1 and CDR2 (germline): SGHTA, FQGNSA. TCRdb processed the reads anew with MiXCR; each CDR3 protein has one entry. The sample holds some 700,000 distinct CDR3 sequences, under 40% seen once. This clonotype showed up just once. The antigen is not known. This clonotype was sampled from a human donor in good health (CMV status not recorded). Some clones in this sample may be carry-over from other donors' samples. The chain links TRBV7-2 to TRBJ1-5; D not resolved. Sequenced: PBMCs. The CDR3 here is CTSSLGPGGNQPQHF. In DNA, the CDR3 is TGTACCAGCAGCTTAGGTCCCGGCGGCAATCAGCCCCAGCATTTT.